The rows below give T cell receptor beta chains drawn from one sample of a study. In TCRdb, the 5' RACE reads were re-called with MiXCR into one record per CDR3 protein. This table holds about 50,000 distinct CDR3 sequences, more than 15% found once. What was sequenced was naive CD4+ T cells sorted from blood. The receptors were sampled from a female donor with breast cancer. CDR3s include the opening cysteine and the closing phenylalanine or tryptophan. Each record gives: V gene, CDR3 protein.

V: TRBV7-2
CDR3: CASSLDGTALYGYTF

V: TRBV7-4
CDR3: CASSLSGAFF

V: TRBV6-6
CDR3: CASSSTGFKNIQYF

V: TRBV5-1
CDR3: CASREQGEGNEQFF

V: TRBV5-1
CDR3: CASSRAPNQPQHF

V: TRBV28
CDR3: CASSFGITNYGYTF

V: TRBV5-5
CDR3: CASSSGTGSYYGYTF

V: TRBV29-1
CDR3: CSGGLAVEGDTQYF

V: TRBV12-3/TRBV12-4
CDR3: CASSPPEGDAQPQHF

V: TRBV7-8
CDR3: CASSLWPSSGELFF

V: TRBV5-1
CDR3: CASKHRAEQETQYF

V: TRBV5-1
CDR3: CASKETAVTQYF

V: TRBV9
CDR3: CASSPWAGGVDTEAFF

V: TRBV5-4
CDR3: CASSLFGTGGNYGYTF

V: TRBV5-1
CDR3: CASSPAASNTDTQYF

V: TRBV5-1
CDR3: CASSLGVGETQYF

V: TRBV7-2
CDR3: CASSLRVKQALAFF

V: TRBV7-9
CDR3: CASSGPGQYNEKLFF

V: TRBV5-1
CDR3: CASSLLRSADTQYF

V: TRBV20-1
CDR3: CSASKGQGLGEQYF

V: TRBV5-1
CDR3: CASSLRDGWNSPLHF

V: TRBV20-1
CDR3: CSAGGRTYEQYF

V: TRBV20-1
CDR3: CSALDNSGNTIYF

V: TRBV5-1
CDR3: CASSWTGSQETQYF